This T cell receptor (beta chain) emerged from a study of technical replicates of blood from a few donors. The germline V gene encodes CDR1 SGDLS and CDR2 YYNGEE. The CDR3 consists of 16 residues. Trimming cost V 0 bases and J 7 bases, with 17 bases left between them. Profiled with immunoSEQ multiplex PCR; TCRdb holds only in-frame clones, not every one. Of some 80,000 clones listed, roughly 95% are singletons. This clone has a single count. The rearrangement links TRBV9 to TRBJ2-1; perhaps TRBD2 as D (6 bases). Material: T cells isolated from PBMCs. This TCR was recovered from a human donor in good health. CDR3: CASSVATSREDNEQFF. The CDR3, as DNA: TGTGCCAGCAGCGTAGCTACGTCGAGGGAGGATAATGAGCAGTTCTTC.